This note documents a single TCR beta chain sequence. The specificity of this receptor is unknown. There are no base qualities to consult, and no much larger clone falls within one base. The sample originates from a study of long-term antiretroviral therapy in people with HIV (dated by TCRdb to between 2020 and 2023). For the wider study: Collection of the earliest samples took place about a decade ahead of the 2015 WHO recommendation for immediate ART, at a time when ART was typically delayed until CD4 counts fell. No cross-contamination during QIAcube processing was shown when test extractions of a monoclonal T-cell line were performed alongside about 30 polyclonal samples. Of the approximately 28 participants with HIV, more than 10 were female. A retrospective serial study tested whether ART initiation and durable HIV suppression were associated with changes in peripheral blood TRB repertoire composition and diversity. The cohort contributed about 190 cryopreserved PBMC samples from around 30 adults with confirmed HIV infection, collected serially over a mean of around 6 years (range 1-12).

From the germline V gene, CDR1 is LGHNA and CDR2 is YNFKEQ. Trimming removed 5 bases from V and 7 bases from J; the gene matches leave 11 bases unexplained. Including the terminal cysteine and phenylalanine, the CDR3 comprises 18 residues. The retained sequence is limited to the CDR3, 54 bases, with the frame set at the first base. To be included, a participant needed at least one PBMC sample from before ART initiation plus at least two post-ART samples. Treatment was received in the United States of America by all participants with HIV. Before DNA extraction, cryopreserved samples of about 0.95-10 million PBMC were thawed and washed. At the time of the earliest PBMC sample, participants with HIV were aged between about 23 and 54 years. Per participant, PBMC samples came from 1-4 timepoints prior to ART initiation and 2-8 timepoints following ART initiation, for a median of 7 samples. Serial HIV viral load, CD4+ T-cell count, ART history and demographic data were obtained for every participant. Genomic DNA was extracted from unsorted PBMC with a Qiagen kit on a QIAcube, with processing performed in batches of 12 samples.

The immunoSEQ hsTCRB v3.0 assay was used at survey level resolution to sequence the TRB variable region. A depth of roughly 35,000-50,000 T-cell genomes per sample was targeted for TRB sequencing. An Illumina MiSeq with a v3 150-cycle kit was used to sequence the pooled TRB libraries. As for the authors' bioinformatics: Repertoire analysis ran in R within a reproducible Nextflow workflow covering QC, data transformation and analysis. LymphoSeq2, an R package for exploring AIRR-Seq data, was used to implement custom analyses. A few samples yielding fewer than 5000 total TRB sequences were excluded, leaving 188 analyzed HIV repertoires. Among the approximately 200 retained HIV repertoires, approximately 61 were collected before ART initiation and around 130 after ART initiation. Repertoires were downsampled to 5000 TRB nucleotide sequences, and summary statistics were averaged over 100 downsampling iterations. TRB sequences were retained for analysis only if CDR3 regions of at least seven amino acids were present. Diversity was assessed using a clonality score derived from Shannon entropy and using the Gini coefficient. Repertoire networks linked the top 5000 CDR3 amino acid sequences whenever two sequences differed by an edit distance of one. For TRB CDR3 amino acid sequences, antigen specificity groups and MHC restriction were predicted with GLIPH2. CDR3 amino acid sequences were matched against VDJdb and McPAS-TCR to flag known CMV, EBV, HIV or tissue antigen associations. Pre-ART, post-ART and control groups were compared with Wilcoxon signed-rank tests and Holm-Bonferroni correction. TCRdb retrieved this table from immuneACCESS and kept in-frame rearrangements only. Not all clones are present; in checked studies, unresolved V genes account for under half, and no reason is known for the remainder. The V and J calls and clone size come from that table; D and trimming were worked out from the DNA. This sample gives fewer than 30,000 clones in total; over 80% of them show up just once. The ten largest clones capture 9.5% to 10% of the sample.

Beyond this particular receptor, the publication reports: Because cell numbers in pre-ART samples were limited, unsorted PBMC were profiled instead of sorted CD4+ and CD8+ T cells. CDR3 length ranges in HIV repertoires were narrower than in controls, and network structure suggested an antigen-experienced repertoire with only a slight naive shift after ART. Expanded TRB clones identified before ART initiation dominated the repertoire across all time points, though the dominance fluctuated and decreased in many PLHIV after ART. Samples dated from the mid-2000s to the late 2010s, and the ART regimens used may be less effective than current ones. ART initiation was associated with a significant increase in TRB diversity, but diversity stayed significantly below transplant donor controls even after long-term ART. Owing to limited PBMC availability, only the TCR beta chain was sequenced, without alpha chain pairing. No data were available on ART adherence, viral resistance or therapy changes, limiting inferences about post-ART repertoire changes.

Sequencing was performed on unsorted PBMCs, taken 2.7 to 2.9 years after starting antiretroviral therapy. The sequence links TRBV4-2 to TRBJ2-2; 15 central nucleotides agree with TRBD2. This TCR came from a man aged 25 to 45 with HIV. The CDR3 region reads CASSGPGLAGGDHGELFF. The bases are TGTGCCAGCAGCGGCCCGGGACTAGCGGGGGGCGATCACGGGGAGCTGTTTTTT.